The source of this T cell receptor beta chain is a study of monozygotic twins with inflammatory bowel disease. Blood was collected, around 2.6 ml per donor. CDR3 length equals 16 residues. Germline loops: CDR1 SQVTM, CDR2 ANQGSEA. Regarding this clonotype: Its antigen remains unknown.

TCRalpha and TCRbeta cDNA went through nested PCRs of roughly 15 and 9 cycles, two in total. TCRdb re-called the 5' RACE reads and catalogs CDR3 proteins one per entry, DNA excluded. This sample's table has some 450,000 distinct CDR3 sequences. General observations from the study: Healthy co-twins, by inverse Simpson, had higher TCRbeta diversity than their siblings with IBD. Neither one strong signal nor one clonotype associated with IBD was supported.

Sequencing input: blood. The clonotype comes from a human donor with ulcerative colitis or Crohn's disease, or a healthy co-twin of an affected twin (not recorded which). The V call is TRBV29-1, the J call TRBJ2-3; TCRdb's D call, TRBD2, is unchecked because there is no DNA. Here the CDR3 reads CSAWTSGGAGTDTQYF.